One and the same sample provided the 14 T cell receptor beta chains below, sequenced in a study of regulatory T cells in long-lasting Graves disease. CDR3-region Arm-PCR and iRepertoire HTBI primers produced the TCR beta libraries. TCRdb reprocessed the multiplex PCR reads with MiXCR, giving one entry per CDR3 protein. The sample has about 400,000 distinct CDR3 sequences, about 20% seen once. The time point is: persistent/refractory GD, antithyroid drugs over 5 years with positive TRAb. Extracted RNA from PBMCs served as the source of the TCR library. Here the sequenced sample was peripheral blood mononuclear cells (PBMCs), taken when the disease was refractory, from a patient treated with antithyroid drugs. The receptors derive from a female donor with Graves disease.

This clonotype was seen a handful of times. The junction differs from germline at one of its ends, possibly a read error. The chain carries TRBV12-3 or TRBV12-4 and TRBJ1-3; TRBD1 might be the D (6 bases). There are 15 residues in the CDR3. This chain's CDR3 is CAGRAGAGSGNTIYF. The CDR3 DNA follows: TGTGCCGGCAGGGCAGGGGCGGGCTCTGGAAACACCATATATTTT.

This clonotype was recorded many times. The chain is built from TRBV28 and TRBJ1-6; 8 bases map to TRBD1. With V trimmed by 4 bases and J by 10 bases, 6 bases remained unmatched. Germline CDR1 is MDHEN and CDR2 is SYDVKM. The CDR3 runs 14 residues. The CDR3 loop reads CASSSDAGGSPLHF. The CDR3 DNA reads TGTGCCAGCAGTTCGGACGCAGGGGGCTCACCCCTCCACTTT.

This clonotype showed up many times. The chain uses TRBV27 and TRBJ2-5; 7 nucleotides align to TRBD1. The CDR3 consists of 14 residues. The ends lost 5 bases at V and 4 bases at J; junction bases unmatched: 7. Germline loops: CDR1 MNHEY, CDR2 SMNVEV (reference sequence). In DNA, the CDR3 is TGTGCCAGCAGTCCCTGGGCAGGGGGAGAGACCCAGTACTTC. It specifies CASSPWAGGETQYF.

This clonotype was detected many times. V usage is TRBV24-1 and J usage is TRBJ2-2; D gene unclear. Trimming pared 5 bases from V and 7 bases from J, leaving 13 bases between. This CDR3 has 14 residues. Germline assignment: CDR1 KGHDR and CDR2 SFDVKD. This CDR3 is CATSGLVPGGELFF. The CDR3 DNA is TGTGCCACCAGTGGCTTAGTTCCGGGCGGGGAGCTGTTTTTT.

This clonotype came up many times. The chain recombines TRBV27 with TRBJ1-1; the match to TRBD1 covers 9 bases. The V segment lost 8 bases and the J segment 5 bases; nucleotides outside the gene matches: 9. The CDR3 extends over 14 amino acids. CDR1 MNHEY and CDR2 SMNVEV come from the germline V gene (reference sequence). The CDR3 loop is CASQNTGGWTEAFF. The CDR3, as DNA: TGTGCCAGCCAGAATACAGGGGGCTGGACTGAAGCTTTCTTT.

The chain combines TRBV12-3 or TRBV12-4 with TRBJ2-7; TRBD2 matches at 8 bases. This CDR3 is built from 14 residues. V shed 5 bases and J 6 bases; nucleotides not matched to a gene: 9. CDR3 bases: TGTGCCAGCAGTCCCCAAGGACTAGCCTCCGAGCAGTACTTC. It codes for CASSPQGLASEQYF.

This chain uses TRBV12-3 or TRBV12-4 with TRBJ2-3; D is possibly TRBD2 (6 bases). The germline V and J ends were trimmed by 6 bases and 0 bases, with 13 bases remaining between them. This CDR3 comprises 15 residues. The CDR3 DNA is TGTGCCAGCAGAGGGGCGGGATTGAGCACAGATACGCAGTATTTT. Translating it yields CASRGAGLSTDTQYF.

This clonotype has only a few counts. The J gene is TRBJ1-2, the V gene TRBV20-1, with 8 bases aligning to TRBD1. CDR1 and CDR2 (germline): DFQATT, SNEGSKA (reference sequence). V shed 2 bases and J 3 bases; nucleotides not matched to a gene: 8. The CDR3 has 15 amino acids. Here the CDR3 reads CSARSGRGRYYGYTF. Written as DNA, the CDR3 is TGCAGTGCTAGAAGCGGCAGGGGGCGCTACTATGGCTACACCTTC.

V gene TRBV7-2 combines with J gene TRBJ1-3, with D unclear. The CDR3 is 15 residues long. CDR1 is SGHTA and CDR2 is FQGNSA in the germline V gene. V lost 1 base and J lost 0, with 7 bases in between. The CDR3 nucleotides are TGTGCCAGCAGCTTAGATTACCTCTCTGGAAACACCATATATTTT. As protein: CASSLDYLSGNTIYF.

Ten or more counts support this clonotype. This chain connects TRBV12-3 or TRBV12-4 to TRBJ1-5, with unresolved D. V lost 5 bases and J lost 4, with 6 bases in between. This CDR3 has 12 residues. CDR3 in DNA: TGTGCCAGCAGTCATGGTAATCAGCCCCAGCATTTT. As protein: CASSHGNQPQHF.

This clonotype was picked up one time. The chain combines TRBV12-3 or TRBV12-4 with TRBJ2-1, with 8 nucleotides matching TRBD1. V lost 7 bases and J lost 6; bases outside the gene matches: 11. The CDR3 is made up of 15 amino acids. This CDR3 reads CASTSGTGMGNEQFF. The DNA for the CDR3 is TGTGCCAGCACCTCCGGGACAGGAATGGGCAATGAGCAGTTCTTC.

The chain combines TRBV4-3 with TRBJ2-2; weak D call: TRBD1 (5 bases). Germline V gene lookup returns CDR1 LGHNA and CDR2 YSLEER. Trimming took 4 bases from V and 1 from J, leaving 16 bases between them. The CDR3 contains 17 residues. CDR3 in DNA: TGCGCCAGCAGCCGTGCACAGGTTATCCTGAACACCGGGGAGCTGTTTTTT. This translates into CASSRAQVILNTGELFF.

This clonotype was seen only a few times. V gene TRBV7-2 combines with J gene TRBJ1-2; 7 nucleotides align to TRBD1. CDR1 is SGHTA and CDR2 is FQGNSA in the germline V gene. V was pared by 5 bases and J by 3 bases, with 9 bases of the junction left unmatched. This CDR3 spans 15 amino acids. CDR3 sequence: CASSLRQGGDYGYTF. The CDR3 DNA sequence: TGTGCCAGCAGCCTGCGGCAGGGGGGGGACTATGGCTACACCTTC.

There are many counts of this clonotype. V is TRBV6-5 and J is TRBJ1-1, with D perhaps TRBD1 (5 bases). V gave up 1 base and J gave up 1 base, with 7 bases separating them. Germline lookup yields CDR1 MNHEY and CDR2 SVGAGI. CDR3 size: 14 residues. The CDR3 loop is CASSYLGENTEAFF. CDR3 coding DNA: TGTGCCAGCAGTTACTTGGGGGAGAACACTGAAGCTTTCTTT.